This TCR beta chain was obtained from a study of T cell changes during pregnancy in multiple sclerosis. The length of the CDR3 is 13 residues. CDR1 is SGHTA, CDR2 FQGNSA, per germline. The V gene lost 5 bases and the J gene lost 2 bases, with 7 bases spanning the gap. Using immunoSEQ multiplex PCR, the repertoire was profiled, and TCRdb retains in-frame clones only, with some absent. The repertoire holds tens of thousands of clones, with over 75% as singletons. The TCR originated in a female donor in good health, enrolled as a control in a pregnancy study. V is TRBV7-2 and J is TRBJ1-5; no firm D call. Source: peripheral blood, taken in the first trimester of pregnancy. The CDR3: CASSTRGNQPQHF. In DNA form, the CDR3 reads TGTGCCAGCAGCACGAGGGGCAATCAGCCCCAGCATTTT.